The 18 T cell receptor beta chains in this list originate from one sample, sequenced in a study of T cells in Graves' hyperthyroidism and ophthalmopathy. Template material for amplifying TCR beta CDR3 regions consisted of RNA transcripts. The HTBI primer set was used in a first-round RT-PCR of the TCR CDR3. In TCRdb, the multiplex PCR reads were re-called with MiXCR into one record per CDR3 protein. The table shows hundreds of thousands of distinct CDR3 sequences, with less than 25% occurring only once. Sequencing was carried out using blood. The receptors come from a woman in her twenties or thirties with Graves' ophthalmopathy.

V gene TRBV6-1 combines with J gene TRBJ2-6; D is undetermined. With 2 bases removed from V and 1 base from J, the gap between germline ends came to 6 bases. The V gene's germline CDR1 is MNHNS and CDR2 SASEGT. The CDR3 has 15 residues. DNA of the CDR3: TGTGCCAGCAGTGAATTGGGATCTGGGGCCAACGTCCTGACTTTC. Amino acid sequence: CASSELGSGANVLTF.

This clonotype was seen repeatedly, ten times or more. V usage is TRBV6-5 and J usage is TRBJ1-1; 8 bases map to TRBD1. This CDR3 contains 17 residues. The junction had 8 bases not matched to a gene; V was cut back by 0 bases and J by 2 bases. Germline V lookup: CDR1 MNHEY, CDR2 SVGAGI. CDR3 region: CASSYSTGVGVNTEAFF. In DNA, the CDR3 is TGTGCCAGCAGTTACTCGACAGGGGTTGGCGTTAACACTGAAGCTTTCTTT.

The chain couples TRBV5-1 to TRBJ2-7, with 12 bases fitting TRBD2. This CDR3 has 15 amino acids. Germline V gives CDR1 SGHRS, CDR2 YFSETQ. After removal of 4 bases from V and 7 bases from J, the junction contained 9 bases not matched to a gene. CDR3 sequence (DNA): TGCGCCAGCAGCCACCGGACTAGCGGGAAGGGGGAGCAGTACTTC. Protein: CASSHRTSGKGEQYF.

The chain is built from TRBV4-2 and TRBJ1-2, with no clear D. The CDR3 spans 14 residues. From germline, CDR1 is LGHNA and CDR2 YNFKEQ. Between the trimmed V and J ends, which lost 1 base and 5 bases, there was a span of 11 bases. The DNA for the CDR3 is TGTGCCAGCAGCCAAGTTATCCGGGAATATGGCTACACCTTC. This sequence encodes CASSQVIREYGYTF.

CDR3 bases: TGTGCCAGCAGCCAAGATTTGGCGGGGAAGAACACCGGGGAGCTGTTTTTT. Translation: CASSQDLAGKNTGELFF. The chain carries TRBV3-1 and TRBJ2-2; D is perhaps TRBD2 (6 bases). Germline CDR1 reads LGHDT; CDR2 reads YNNKEL (reference sequence). Trimming left V 0 bases short and J 1 base short, with 12 bases between. This CDR3 is 17 amino acids long.

This clonotype was seen at least ten times. The chain links TRBV7-2 to TRBJ2-7; the D is unclear. CDR3 length equals 11 residues. The V gene lost 5 bases and the J gene lost 2 bases, with 4 bases spanning the gap. CDR1 is SGHTA and CDR2 is FQGNSA in the germline V gene. In nucleotides, the CDR3 is TGTGCCAGCAGCCGAGCCTACGAGCAGTACTTC. Its protein is CASSRAYEQYF.

In this sample, this clonotype turned up many times. The chain uses TRBV28 and TRBJ2-5, with 9 bases identical to TRBD1. CDR3 length: 16 residues. The trim removed 10 bases at V and 0 bases at J, leaving 12 bases unmatched. Germline CDR1 reads MDHEN; CDR2 reads SYDVKM. CDR3: CANQWTGDLYQETQYF. Here the CDR3 DNA reads TGTGCCAACCAGTGGACAGGGGATTTGTACCAAGAGACCCAGTACTTC.

This clonotype was picked up a small number of times. The CDR3 region has the DNA TGCAGTGCTAGAGATCCGACAGGGGGCCGGAACACTGAAGCTTTCTTT. Translating it yields CSARDPTGGRNTEAFF. The chain combines TRBV20-1 with TRBJ1-1; 10 nucleotides line up with TRBD1. CDR3 length: 16 amino acids. V gave up 0 bases and J gave up 1 base; unmatched junction bases: 5. Germline V gene sequence: CDR1 DFQATT, CDR2 SNEGSKA (reference sequence).

Ten or more counts support this clonotype. J is TRBJ1-1 and V is TRBV7-2; a weak D match, TRBD1 (6 bases). This CDR3 is built from 14 residues. In germline, CDR1 is SGHTA, CDR2 FQGNSA. The ends were cut back, 7 bases at V and 8 bases at J, with 20 bases in the middle. The CDR3 protein is CASIQTQGKVEAFF. As DNA, the CDR3 is TGTGCCAGCATCCAAACCCAGGGGAAGGTCGAAGCTTTCTTT. The full variable domain, its missing parts supplied by reference TRBV7-2 and TRBJ1-1, is GAGVSQSPSNKVTEKGKDVELRCDPISGHTALYWYRQSLGQGLEFLIYFQGNSAPDKSGLPSDRFSAERTGGSVSTLTIQRTQQEDSAVYLCASIQTQGKVEAFFGQGTRLTVV.

The table lists this clonotype with a few counts. The rearrangement links TRBV28 to TRBJ1-2, with TRBD1 identical over 9 bases. Germline-derived CDR1 and CDR2 are MDHEN and SYDVKM. The CDR3 covers 15 residues. J gave up 8 bases and V 7 bases, and 14 bases lay outside the gene matches. The CDR3: CASIKTGGWVGGYTF. The CDR3 DNA follows: TGTGCCAGCATTAAGACAGGGGGTTGGGTCGGCGGCTACACCTTC.

This clonotype was seen ten or more times. This chain links TRBV5-1 with TRBJ1-2; TRBD1 matches 8 bases. V was pared by 0 bases and J by 9 bases, with 13 bases of the junction left unmatched. CDR1 and CDR2 (germline): SGHRS, YFSETQ. The CDR3 length is 16 residues. The CDR3 bases are TGCGCCAGCAGCTTGGGGGGACAGGAGTCTCGGTTGAGCTACACCTTC. It translates to CASSLGGQESRLSYTF.

The rearrangement uses TRBV19 and TRBJ2-5; D is perhaps TRBD1 (5 bases). Trimming pared 4 bases from V and 5 bases from J, leaving 20 bases between. Germline V gene sequence: CDR1 LNHDA, CDR2 SQIVND (reference sequence). The CDR3 runs 16 residues. CDR3 in DNA: TGTGCCAGTAGTAGTCAACTTAAGGGGATATTTGAGACCCAGTACTTC. It yields the protein CASSSQLKGIFETQYF.

This clonotype was found a few times. The V gene is TRBV5-5, the J gene TRBJ2-5; 8 positions match TRBD1. V shed 4 bases and J 5 bases; nucleotides not matched to a gene: 13. The germline V gene has CDR1 SGHKS and CDR2 YYEKEE (reference sequence). This CDR3 is 16 amino acids long. The CDR3 sequence is CASSPNGQGLGETQYF. DNA of the CDR3: TGTGCCAGCAGCCCAAATGGACAGGGTCTAGGGGAGACCCAGTACTTC.

This clonotype was seen many times. The CDR3 bases are TGCAGCGTTGAGCTTCTGGGACAGGGGAACACCGGGGAGCTGTTTTTT. Translating it yields CSVELLGQGNTGELFF. The chain employs TRBV29-1 and TRBJ2-2; TRBD1 matches 9 bases. The germline gives CDR1 SQVTM, CDR2 ANQGSEA. The CDR3 contains 16 residues. Germline trimming cut 3 bases from V and 1 base from J; bases unmatched to any gene: 6.

The chain joins TRBV19 to TRBJ2-7, with TRBD1 identical over 8 bases. The CDR3 length is 15 residues. The junction had 7 bases not matched to a gene; V was cut back by 3 bases and J by 3 bases. The germline gives CDR1 LNHDA, CDR2 SQIVND (reference sequence). CDR3 protein: CASSIVQGGLYEQYF. CDR3 in DNA: TGTGCCAGTAGTATTGTACAGGGGGGTCTCTACGAGCAGTACTTC.

This clonotype appeared many times. This sequence joins TRBV27 and TRBJ2-2, with unresolved D. The V gene's germline CDR1 is MNHEY and CDR2 SMNVEV (reference sequence). This CDR3 comprises 14 residues. V dropped 1 base and J dropped 5 bases, with 8 bases sitting between them. The CDR3 reads CASSLFLGTGELFF. As DNA, the CDR3 is TGTGCCAGCAGTTTATTTCTGGGAACCGGGGAGCTGTTTTTT.

J is TRBJ2-7 and V is TRBV11-2; 7 nucleotides match TRBD1. CDR3 length: 14 residues. Germline V gives CDR1 SGHAT, CDR2 FQNNGV. Trimming took 5 bases from V and 2 from J; bases not matched to a gene: 6. The CDR3 sequence is CASSQRGQPYEQYF. The CDR3 DNA follows: TGTGCCAGCAGCCAGAGGGGACAGCCCTACGAGCAGTACTTC.

This chain links TRBV6-4 with TRBJ2-5; 9 bases fit TRBD2. The CDR3 sequence is 14 residues long. The germline CDR1 and CDR2 sequences are MRHNA and SNTAGT. V lost 5 bases and J lost 6; bases outside the gene matches: 7. The CDR3 loop reads CASSYWTSAKTQYF. The CDR3 bases are TGTGCCAGCAGTTACTGGACTAGCGCGAAGACCCAGTACTTC.